The rows below give T cell receptor beta chains drawn from one sample of a study of response to subunit inactivated influenza vaccine. TCRdb ran MiXCR on the RT-PCR reads and lists one entry per CDR3 protein. This sample carries about 570,000 distinct CDR3 sequences, approximately 10% of them seen once, and the ten largest clones take roughly 9.6%. These data are also associated with another study on T cells expressing NK-cell markers.

Sample: PBMCs from blood, taken on the day of vaccination. The receptor source for this set is a man over 45 who received an inactivated influenza vaccine. CDR3s include the opening cysteine and the closing phenylalanine or tryptophan. Fields, in order: clone size, D gene, J gene, V gene, CDR3 protein, CDR3 DNA. D genes are given only for firm matches. Clone size is not always given. Where it is, it says once, few, many or a class for expanded clones.

>many|-|TRBJ2-5|TRBV5-1
CASSLTGEETQYF
TGTGCCAGCAGCTTAACCGGGGAGGAGACCCAGTACTTC
>-|-|TRBJ2-3|TRBV7-8
CASSLRVRGDTDTQYF
TGTGCCAGCAGCTTAAGAGTCAGGGGCGACACAGATACGCAGTATTTT
>few|TRBD2|TRBJ2-2|TRBV5-1
CASSFGLAGPGELFF
TGCGCCAGCAGCTTCGGACTAGCGGGACCCGGGGAGCTGTTTTTT
>-|-|TRBJ2-5|TRBV20-1
CSADIGAGQETQYF
TGCAGTGCAGATATCGGGGCCGGGCAAGAGACCCAGTACTTC
>once|TRBD1|TRBJ2-2|TRBV5-1
CASSSQFPGQGSGELFF
TGCGCCAGCAGCAGTCAATTCCCGGGACAGGGGTCCGGGGAGCTGTTTTTT
>few|-|TRBJ2-2|TRBV7-7
CASSIMGTGELFF
TGTGCCAGCAGCATAATGGGTACCGGGGAGCTGTTTTTT
>few|TRBD1|TRBJ2-7|TRBV2
CASSAADRGLPYEQYF
TGTGCCAGCAGCGCGGCGGACAGGGGACTCCCCTACGAGCAGTACTTC
>few|-|TRBJ2-7|TRBV2
CASSDFGGHYEQYF
TGTGCCAGCAGTGACTTTGGGGGGCACTACGAGCAGTACTTC
>-|-|TRBJ2-3|TRBV6-1
CASSETGLTTDTQYF
TGTGCCAGCAGTGAAACGGGGCTAACCACAGATACGCAGTATTTT
>few|-|TRBJ2-1|TRBV7-8
CASSLTRLSYNEQFF
TGTGCCAGCAGCTTAACGCGACTATCGTACAATGAGCAGTTCTTC
>few|-|TRBJ2-7|TRBV11-2
CASSLGYRSSYEQYF
TGTGCCAGCAGCTTAGGGTACAGGTCCTCCTACGAGCAGTACTTC
>few|-|TRBJ1-2|TRBV5-1
CASSSGQSYGYTF
TGCGCCAGCAGCTCCGGACAGAGCTATGGCTACACCTTC
>many|-|TRBJ1-2|TRBV12-3/TRBV12-4
CASRGIHYGYTF
TGTGCCAGCAGGGGGATTCACTATGGCTACACCTTC
>-|-|TRBJ2-5|TRBV28
CACSFLRERETQYF
TGTGCCTGCAGTTTTCTCCGGGAGAGGGAGACCCAGTACTTC
>-|-|TRBJ2-3|TRBV11-2
CASSRRSQVGDTQYF
TGTGCCAGCAGCCGGAGGTCCCAGGTCGGAGATACGCAGTATTTT
>-|TRBD2|TRBJ2-7|TRBV12-3/TRBV12-4
CASSLVAGVAYEQYF
TGTGCCAGCAGTTTGGTAGCGGGAGTAGCCTACGAGCAGTACTTC
>many|-|TRBJ1-5|TRBV10-3
CAISEAQGNQPQHF
TGTGCCATCAGTGAGGCCCAGGGGAATCAGCCCCAGCATTTT
>-|-|TRBJ2-5|TRBV7-9
CASSLVPAGKETQYF
TGTGCCAGCAGCTTAGTTCCAGCGGGTAAAGAGACCCAGTACTTC
>-|TRBD2|TRBJ2-5|TRBV4-1
CASSQVAGVQETQYF
TGCGCCAGCAGCCAAGTGGCGGGGGTTCAAGAGACCCAGTACTTC
>many|-|TRBJ2-1|TRBV4-3
CASSQEHTPYNEQFF
TGCGCCAGCAGCCAAGAGCACACACCCTACAATGAGCAGTTCTTC
>-|-|TRBJ2-7|TRBV19
CATQGRGGEQYF
TGTGCCACCCAGGGCAGGGGGGGCGAGCAGTACTTC
>few|TRBD1|TRBJ2-2|TRBV5-1
CASSLGQGETGELFF
TGCGCCAGCAGCTTGGGACAGGGGGAAACCGGGGAGCTGTTTTTT
>-|-|TRBJ2-2|TRBV10-3
CAISSTRALTGELFF
TGTGCCATCTCGAGCACTAGGGCACTCACCGGGGAGCTGTTTTTT
>few|-|TRBJ2-2|TRBV5-1
CASAANTGELFF
TGCGCCAGCGCTGCGAACACCGGGGAGCTGTTTTTT
>-|-|TRBJ2-7|TRBV5-1
CASSLTQGRMYEQYF
TGCGCCAGCAGCTTGACGCAGGGTCGTATGTACGAGCAGTACTTC
>-|-|TRBJ2-2|TRBV15
CATSRERTLPAGELFF
TGTGCCACCAGCAGGGAAAGGACTCTCCCGGCCGGGGAGCTGTTTTTT
>many|TRBD1|TRBJ1-2|TRBV20-1
CSARDLGDRGYYGYTF
TGCAGTGCTAGAGATCTAGGGGACAGAGGATACTATGGCTACACCTTC
>-|TRBD1|TRBJ2-7|TRBV18
CASSRQGANYEQYF
TGTGCCAGCTCACGACAGGGTGCTAACTACGAGCAGTACTTC
>few|TRBD2|TRBJ2-1|TRBV24-1
CATSDPRGSGRESYEQFF
TGTGCCACCAGTGACCCTCGAGGGAGCGGGAGGGAGTCGTATGAGCAGTTCTTC
>-|-|TRBJ2-7|TRBV7-2
CASSFAAGIPYEQYF
TGTGCCAGCAGCTTTGCAGCGGGTATCCCCTACGAGCAGTACTTC
>-|TRBD2|TRBJ2-3|TRBV12-3/TRBV12-4
CASRIAGASSTDTQYF
TGTGCCAGCAGAATAGCGGGGGCATCTAGCACAGATACGCAGTATTTT
>few|-|TRBJ2-7|TRBV2
CASNIDYEQYF
TGTGCCAGCAATATCGACTACGAGCAGTACTTC
>many|TRBD2|TRBJ2-7|TRBV5-1
CASSRLGGEQYF
TGCGCCAGCAGCCGCCTCGGGGGGGAGCAGTACTTC
>few|-|TRBJ1-1|TRBV5-1
CASSPDRTEAFF
TGCGCCAGCAGCCCGGACAGAACTGAAGCTTTCTTT
>few|-|TRBJ2-2|TRBV20-1
CSASSRDTNTGELFF
TGCAGTGCCTCCTCAAGAGATACGAACACCGGGGAGCTGTTTTTT
>-|-|TRBJ2-3|TRBV9
CASSVVGGNTDTQYF
TGTGCCAGCAGCGTAGTCGGGGGAAACACAGATACGCAGTATTTT
>few|-|TRBJ2-1|TRBV15
CATSRGAGLKGSGSYNEQFF
TGTGCCACCAGCAGAGGAGCTGGATTGAAAGGCTCCGGCTCCTACAATGAGCAGTTCTTC
>-|-|TRBJ2-7|TRBV5-1
CASSWAAAGSYEQYF
TGCGCCAGCAGCTGGGCGGCGGCGGGATCCTACGAGCAGTACTTC
>once|TRBD1|TRBJ1-6|TRBV5-1
CASSPSGQANSPLHF
TGCGCCAGCAGCCCCTCCGGACAGGCTAATTCACCCCTCCACTTT
>-|TRBD1|TRBJ1-1|TRBV4-3
CASSQELGQGRKNTEAFF
TGCGCCAGCAGCCAAGAATTGGGACAGGGGCGAAAGAACACTGAAGCTTTCTTT
>many|-|TRBJ1-1|TRBV7-2
CASSPGTEAFF
TGTGCCAGCAGCCCCGGCACTGAAGCTTTCTTT
>few|-|TRBJ2-7|TRBV3-1
CASSQDPRRERDYYEQYF
TGTGCCAGCAGCCAAGATCCCCGGCGGGAAAGGGATTACTACGAGCAGTACTTC
>few|TRBD1|TRBJ1-2|TRBV29-1
CSAVTGDRYYGYTF
TGCAGCGCCGTTACAGGGGATCGGTACTATGGCTACACCTTC
>-|-|TRBJ2-7|TRBV20-1
CSALSVVKQYF
TGCAGTGCTCTATCGGTGGTCAAGCAGTACTTC
>-|-|TRBJ2-3|TRBV7-8
CASSRAQASTDTQYF
TGTGCCAGCAGCCGAGCCCAAGCTAGCACAGATACGCAGTATTTT
>few|-|TRBJ1-3|TRBV12-3/TRBV12-4
CATRGSGNTIYF
TGTGCCACCCGGGGCTCTGGAAACACCATATATTTT
>-|TRBD1|TRBJ1-5|TRBV7-9
CASSLVGGRGNQPQHF
TGTGCCAGCAGCTTAGTTGGGGGCAGGGGGAACCAGCCCCAGCATTTT
>many|-|TRBJ2-1|TRBV5-1
CASSLEQRRNEQFF
TGCGCCAGCAGCTTGGAGCAGCGTCGGAATGAGCAGTTCTTC
>few|-|TRBJ2-3|TRBV6-2/TRBV6-3
CASSYGASTQYF
TGTGCCAGCAGTTACGGCGCGAGTACGCAGTATTTT
>few|-|TRBJ1-6|TRBV2
CATGPGWNSPLHF
TGTGCCACCGGGCCGGGGTGGAATTCACCCCTCCACTTT
>-|-|TRBJ1-6|TRBV4-3
CASSHKGGQPNSNSPLHF
TGCGCCAGCAGCCATAAAGGAGGACAGCCAAACTCTAATTCACCCCTCCACTTT